These 17 T cell receptor beta chains share one sample of origin, sequenced in a study of T cell responses to AZD1222 COVID-19 vaccine. Produced via immunoSEQ multiplex PCR; TCRdb's table is partial and in-frame only. The table includes 84,000 or so clones, around 90% detected once. Sequencing used peripheral blood, obtained on day 0 of AZD1222 vaccination. These receptor sequences come from an adult in good health.

The V call is TRBV6-5, the J call TRBJ2-1, with 7 bases fitting TRBD2. With 4 bases clipped from V and 6 bases from J, the junction kept 9 bases outside the gene matches. CDR3 length equals 15 residues. In germline, CDR1 is MNHEY, CDR2 SVGAGI. CDR3 region: CASSWDYLGSNEQFF. CDR3 in DNA: TGTGCCAGCAGTTGGGACTACCTGGGGTCCAATGAGCAGTTCTTC.

The rearrangement joins TRBV10-3 to TRBJ2-1, with 8 bases matching TRBD2. Germline V gene sequence: CDR1 ENHRY, CDR2 SYGVKD. This CDR3 is built from 16 residues. Trimming removed 6 bases from V and 3 bases from J; junction bases left unmatched: 10. The CDR3 sequence is CAISATTSGVYNEQFF. The CDR3 DNA reads TGTGCCATCAGCGCCACCACTAGCGGCGTCTACAATGAGCAGTTCTTC.

V gene TRBV4-2 combines with J gene TRBJ2-5; D tentatively fits TRBD1 or TRBD2 (5 bases each). There are 18 residues in the CDR3. CDR1 and CDR2 from the germline V gene are LGHNA and YNFKEQ. V dropped 0 bases and J dropped 1 base, with 18 bases sitting between them. The CDR3 protein is CASSQDLAGGRPQETQYF. Here the CDR3 DNA reads TGTGCCAGCAGCCAAGATCTTGCTGGGGGACGCCCCCAAGAGACCCAGTACTTC.

The rearrangement links TRBV2 to TRBJ1-1, with D hard to call. The CDR3 extends over 14 amino acids. Germline CDR1 reads SNHLY; CDR2 reads FYNNEI. V lost 10 bases to trimming and J lost 0 bases, with 15 bases between them. The CDR3 DNA reads TGTGCCACCAAGCAGGCCAGGTTGAACACTGAAGCTTTCTTT. It translates to CATKQARLNTEAFF.

CDR3 in DNA: TGCGCCAGCAGTTACCAGGGTGATCGTGAAAAACTGTTTTTT. Residues: CASSYQGDREKLFF. The genes are TRBV5-1 and TRBJ1-4, with TRBD1 as a possible D gene (5 bases). Trimming stripped 5 bases from V and 7 bases from J, with 15 bases between. CDR1 SGHRS and CDR2 YFSETQ come from the germline V gene. The CDR3 is 14 amino acids.

The chain links TRBV10-3 to TRBJ2-1; 10 nucleotides agree with TRBD2. This CDR3 has 15 amino acids. V gave up 6 bases and J gave up 5 bases; unmatched junction bases: 7. Germline V gives CDR1 ENHRY, CDR2 SYGVKD. The chain's CDR3 is CAISPSGGQNNEQFF. The CDR3 bases are TGTGCCATCAGCCCTAGCGGGGGCCAGAACAATGAGCAGTTCTTC.

V and J are TRBV18 and TRBJ2-2, with TRBD2 matching over 7 bases. J was trimmed by 4 bases and V by 0 bases; bases with no gene match: 2. This CDR3 comprises 15 residues. The germline gives CDR1 KGHSH, CDR2 LQKENI. CDR3 region: CASSPPWEGTGELFF. CDR3 in DNA: TGTGCCAGCTCACCACCGTGGGAGGGCACCGGGGAGCTGTTTTTT.

The rearrangement joins TRBV5-1 to TRBJ2-1; 8 nucleotides line up with TRBD1. The germline V gene encodes CDR1 SGHRS and CDR2 YFSETQ. This CDR3 is 15 amino acids long. V was clipped by 4 bases and J by 3 bases; unmatched bases: 6. CDR3 nucleotides: TGCGCCAGCAGCGGCCGGGACAGGCTCTACAATGAGCAGTTCTTC. Protein sequence: CASSGRDRLYNEQFF.

The V call is TRBV10-2, the J call TRBJ1-1; D not resolved. V lost 2 bases, J lost 0 bases, and 7 bases lay in between. There are 14 residues in the CDR3. From germline, CDR1 is WSHSY and CDR2 SAAADI. CDR3 DNA: TGCGCCAGCAGTGAGGGACTCTTGAACACTGAAGCTTTCTTT. It yields the protein CASSEGLLNTEAFF.

The genes are TRBV30 and TRBJ1-4; perhaps TRBD1 as D (6 bases). This CDR3 spans 13 amino acids. V lost 4 bases and J lost 4, with 10 bases in between. Per germline, CDR1 GTSNPN and CDR2 SVGIG (reference sequence). The CDR3 coding sequence is TGTGCCTGGACAAGGGGGGATAATGAAAAACTGTTTTTT. Its translation is CAWTRGDNEKLFF.

Only one count was recorded for this clone. The rearrangement links TRBV19 to TRBJ1-1; D is unclear. Germline V lookup: CDR1 LNHDA, CDR2 SQIVND (reference sequence). The CDR3 consists of 16 residues. The V end lost 3 bases, the J end lost 0 bases, and 14 bases lay between the germline ends. CDR3 residues: CASSMFGVPLNTEAFF. DNA of the CDR3: TGTGCCAGTAGTATGTTTGGGGTTCCCCTGAACACTGAAGCTTTCTTT. Filled out from reference TRBV19 and TRBJ1-1, the complete variable domain reads DGGITQSPKYLFRKEGQNVTLSCEQNLNHDAMYWYRQDPGQGLRLIYYSQIVNDFQKGDIAEGYSVSREKKESFPLTVTSAQKNPTAFYLCASSMFGVPLNTEAFFGQGTRLTVV.

The chain uses TRBV29-1 and TRBJ2-1; D might be TRBD1 (5 bases). V was clipped by 6 bases and J by 7 bases, with 13 bases between them. CDR1 SQVTM and CDR2 ANQGSEA come from the germline V gene. The CDR3 loop spans 12 amino acids. The CDR3, as DNA: TGCAGCGTCAACTACCAGGGTAATGAGCAGTTCTTC. This codes for CSVNYQGNEQFF.

The V call is TRBV11-2, the J call TRBJ2-5; 10 bases agree with TRBD2. Looked up from germline, CDR1 is SGHAT and CDR2 is FQNNGV. With 0 bases clipped from V and 7 bases from J, the junction kept 11 bases outside the gene matches. The CDR3 consists of 17 residues. CDR3 coding DNA: TGTGCCAGCAGCTTAGACGGGACTAGCGCGGGACGTGTGACCCAGTACTTC. Encoded protein: CASSLDGTSAGRVTQYF.

The chain carries TRBV5-6 and TRBJ1-3; perhaps TRBD1 as D (5 bases). The germline V gene encodes CDR1 SGHDT and CDR2 YYEEEE. The V and J ends lost 4 bases and 3 bases respectively, with 14 bases between them. This CDR3 region has 15 residues. CDR3 sequence reads: CASSRGGLYGNTIYF. The CDR3 DNA reads TGTGCCAGCAGCCGGGGGGGACTTTATGGAAACACCATATATTTT.

The chain joins TRBV9 to TRBJ1-6; possibly TRBD1 for D (6 bases). With 5 bases removed from V and 2 bases from J, the gap between germline ends came to 20 bases. This CDR3 comprises 18 residues. Germline CDR1 reads SGDLS; CDR2 reads YYNGEE. CDR3 bases: TGTGCCAGCAGTGGAGGCATGGCAGGGGTAACCTATAATTCACCCCTCCACTTT. Encoded protein: CASSGGMAGVTYNSPLHF.

This chain uses TRBV9 with TRBJ1-2, with D maybe TRBD1 (5 bases). Germline assignment: CDR1 SGDLS and CDR2 YYNGEE. The CDR3 length is 15 residues. V was trimmed by 0 bases and J by 4 bases, leaving 13 bases between them. The CDR3 DNA is TGTGCCAGCAGCGTAGAGGGACTGGGGTCCTATGGCTACACCTTC. Translated, it gives CASSVEGLGSYGYTF.

The V and J genes are TRBV30 and TRBJ1-3, with D uncertain. Germline lookup yields CDR1 GTSNPN and CDR2 SVGIG (reference sequence). V gave up 0 bases and J gave up 7 bases, with 19 bases separating them. The CDR3 loop spans 16 amino acids. CDR3 DNA: TGTGCCTGGAGTGTTTCGGCAGTGGCCCTGGCGAACACCATATATTTT. This sequence encodes CAWSVSAVALANTIYF.